These 9 T cell receptor beta chains were all obtained from the same sample, sequenced in a study of Japanese encephalitis immunity and Zika vaccine responses (dated by TCRdb to 2020 to 2022). The library was prepared using 5' RACE. TCRdb lists the instrument as Illumina MiSeq. TCRdb redid the processing of the public reads, applying fastp at Q25 and MiXCR, and retained in-frame beta chains. Each entry merges the rows of one CDR3 protein and shows their most common DNA and genes. The sample yields 200 to 250 distinct CDR3 sequences; 4.5% to 5.5% were counted once. Around 40% of the sample is taken by the ten largest. PBMCs were labeled with CellTrace CFSE and cultured for 6 to 7 days in RPMI with approximately 8.6% human serum plus peptide pools at around 0.95 ug/mL each. Unfixed proliferating CD4 T cells were sorted on a BD FACSAria as live CD56-CD19-CD16-CD3+CD4+ CFSE-low cells. Sequenced here: antigen-activated CD4+ T cells from blood, cultured, sampled during a Zika inactivated vaccine study. These receptors came from an adult woman who received an inactivated Zika virus vaccine.

By share, this clonotype ranks as large. The rearrangement links TRBV6-5 to TRBJ1-2, with 8 bases matching TRBD1. V shed 6 bases and J 0 bases; nucleotides not matched to a gene: 6. Germline V gene data show CDR1 as MNHEY and CDR2 as SVGAGI. This CDR3 is built from 15 residues. CDR3 coding DNA: TGTGCCAGCAGGTTTGACAGGGGACCTAACTATGGCTACACCTTC. Its protein is CASRFDRGPNYGYTF.

By share, this clonotype counts as medium-sized (0.01 to 0.1%). The genes are TRBV19 and TRBJ2-2; D may match TRBD1 or TRBD2 (7 bases each). CDR3 length: 15 residues. The germline CDR1 and CDR2 sequences are LNHDA and SQIVND (reference sequence). V was clipped by 4 bases and J by 6 bases, with 15 bases between them. This CDR3 is CASSTGAGGAGELFF. Here the CDR3 DNA reads TGTGCCAGTAGTACAGGGGCAGGGGGGGCCGGGGAGCTGTTTTTT.

By sample fraction, this clonotype is medium-sized. CDR3 amino acids: CASSQDSSGELFF. The CDR3 DNA is TGCGCCAGCAGCCAAGATTCGTCCGGGGAGCTGTTTTTT. The chain links TRBV4-3 to TRBJ2-2; D is unresolved. V lost 0 bases to trimming and J lost 6 bases, with 5 bases between them. Germline V lookup: CDR1 LGHNA, CDR2 YSLEER. The CDR3 is 13 amino acids.

This clonotype was detected only a few times. Just one base apart from a much larger clone, this may be a read error. The V and J genes are TRBV4-3 and TRBJ1-3; D not certain. CDR3 length equals 13 residues. Germline V gene sequence: CDR1 LGHNA, CDR2 YSLEER. CDR3 bases: TGCGCCAGCACCCAGGTCGGTGGAATCACCATATATTTT. Protein product: CASTQVGGITIYF.

This clonotype was counted many times. CDR3 DNA: TGCGCCAGCAGCTGGAGGGGGAGCGAGCAGTACTTC. Translation: CASSWRGSEQYF. The rearrangement links TRBV5-1 to TRBJ2-7, with D perhaps given as TRBD1 or TRBD2 (6 bases each). V lost 3 bases, J lost 6 bases, and 10 bases lay in between. The CDR3 contains 12 residues. Germline V lookup: CDR1 SGHRS, CDR2 YFSETQ.

Within the sample, this clonotype is medium-sized (0.01 to 0.1%). This chain connects TRBV20-1 to TRBJ2-3, with 9 nucleotides matching TRBD2. V lost 7 bases and J lost 2; bases outside the gene matches: 4. Germline-derived CDR1 and CDR2 are DFQATT and SNEGSKA (reference sequence). This CDR3 is built from 13 residues. DNA for the CDR3: TGCAGTGGGCGACTAGCGGACACAGATACGCAGTATTTT. Its protein is CSGRLADTDTQYF.

By frequency in the sample, this clonotype is hyperexpanded. The chain uses TRBV6-2 or TRBV6-3 and TRBJ1-5; tentative D call: TRBD1 (5 bases). Germline V gene sequence: CDR1 MNHEY, CDR2 SVGEGT. The V and J ends lost 6 bases and 3 bases respectively, with 15 bases between them. The CDR3 covers 15 residues. The CDR3 sequence: CASSLSAGLNQPQHF. The DNA for the CDR3 is TGTGCCAGCAGCCTCTCGGCGGGACTCAATCAGCCCCAGCATTTT.

This clonotype was found a few times. The genes are TRBV5-8 and TRBJ2-2; the D gene is possibly TRBD1 (6 bases). The CDR3 runs to 12 residues. The V end lost 4 bases, the J end lost 10 bases, and 11 bases lay between the germline ends. Per germline, CDR1 SGHTS and CDR2 YDEGEE. CDR3 sequence (DNA): TGTGCCAGCAGCCGGACAGCTGTGGAGCTGTTTTTT. Translating gives CASSRTAVELFF.

By share, this clonotype ranks as medium-sized. The chain employs TRBV5-4 and TRBJ1-1; D call uncertain. The CDR3 is 14 amino acids. V lost 4 bases, J lost 6 bases, and 16 bases lay in between. CDR1 is SGHNT and CDR2 is YYREEE in the germline V gene (reference sequence). CDR3 nucleotides: TGTGCCAGCAGCGCTGGAGGGAGTGGGCCTGAAGCTTTCTTT. It is translated as CASSAGGSGPEAFF. Complete variable domain (other parts from reference TRBV5-4 and TRBJ1-1): ETGVTQSPTHLIKTRGQQVTLRCSSQSGHNTVSWYQQALGQGPQFIFQYYREEENGRGNFPPRFSGLQFPNYSSELNVNALELDDSALYLCASSAGGSGPEAFFGQGTRLTVV.